One sample yielded the 14 T cell receptor beta chains listed below, sequenced in a study of blood T cell repertoires in COVID-19. Sequencing used immunoSEQ multiplex PCR; TCRdb keeps in-frame clones, though not all of them. This sample has fewer than 250,000 clones, with around nine tenths found just once. The sequenced sample consisted of peripheral blood. The receptor source for this set is a woman aged 55-69 years who had recovered from COVID-19.

The rearrangement joins TRBV6-2 or TRBV6-3 to TRBJ2-7; a possible D gene is TRBD2 (5 bases). From germline, CDR1 is MNHEY and CDR2 SVGEGT. There are 11 residues in the CDR3. The germline V and J ends were trimmed by 6 bases and 7 bases, with 10 bases remaining between them. DNA of the CDR3: TGTGCCAGCAGCCACCGAGGGGAGCAGTACTTC. The encoded protein is CASSHRGEQYF.

The chain links TRBV18 to TRBJ1-4; 8 bases agree with TRBD1. Germline-derived CDR1 and CDR2 are KGHSH and LQKENI. The CDR3 loop spans 12 amino acids. V was pared by 8 bases and J by 7 bases, with 3 bases of the junction left unmatched. In DNA form, the CDR3 reads TGTGCCAGCGGACAGGGTACTGAAAAACTGTTTTTT. Its translation: CASGQGTEKLFF.

The V gene is TRBV20-1, the J gene TRBJ2-7; D is unresolved. V lost 7 bases, J lost 1 base, and 8 bases lay in between. There are 11 residues in the CDR3. The germline CDR1 and CDR2 sequences are DFQATT and SNEGSKA (reference sequence). The CDR3 bases are TGCAGTGTTGTCTATTCCTACGAGCAGTACTTC. Encoded protein: CSVVYSYEQYF.

In its sample, this clone was seen many times. The genes are TRBV27 and TRBJ2-1, with TRBD2 as a possible D gene (5 bases). Trimming took 4 bases from V and 8 from J, leaving 15 bases between them. The CDR3 totals 14 residues. Germline CDR1 MNHEY, CDR2 SMNVEV (reference sequence). CDR3 loop: CASSSRSARDEQFF. CDR3 DNA sequence: TGTGCCAGCAGTTCCCGCAGTGCGCGGGATGAGCAGTTCTTC.

This clone was observed a single time. The chain recombines TRBV6-2 or TRBV6-3 with TRBJ2-7; D is undetermined. Germline loops: CDR1 MNHEY, CDR2 SVGEGT. The V end was cut by 5 bases, the J end by 2 bases, with 7 bases between. The CDR3 spans 12 residues. The CDR3 nucleotides read TGTGCCAGCAGTACTGGGCCCTACGAGCAGTACTTC. Protein: CASSTGPYEQYF.

A single count supports this clone. The chain recombines TRBV11-2 with TRBJ1-5; 9 bases fit TRBD1. The junction had 6 bases not matched to a gene; V was cut back by 5 bases and J by 7 bases. This CDR3 region has 14 residues. Looked up from germline, CDR1 is SGHAT and CDR2 is FQNNGV. CDR3 amino acids: CASSLTGGGQPQHF. The CDR3 DNA sequence: TGTGCCAGCAGCCTGACAGGGGGTGGGCAGCCCCAGCATTTT.

J is TRBJ2-3 and V is TRBV27; 14 bases map to TRBD2. CDR1 MNHEY and CDR2 SMNVEV come from the germline V gene (reference sequence). The CDR3 has 19 residues. V lost 3 bases and J lost 2; bases outside the gene matches: 10. The DNA of the CDR3 is TGTGCCAGCAGTTTTGGTCGGACTAGCGGGGGGATTAACACAGATACGCAGTATTTT. Protein sequence: CASSFGRTSGGINTDTQYF.

V usage is TRBV15 and J usage is TRBJ2-1; perhaps TRBD2 as D (5 bases). This CDR3 region has 15 residues. The V gene's germline CDR1 is LNHNV and CDR2 YYDKDF (reference sequence). Trimming stripped 0 bases from V and 8 bases from J, with 14 bases between. The chain's CDR3 is CATSRELLEIYEQFF. The CDR3 DNA is TGTGCCACCAGCAGAGAGCTACTAGAAATCTATGAGCAGTTCTTC.

The chain combines TRBV7-9 with TRBJ2-7; D perhaps matches TRBD1 (6 bases). CDR1 and CDR2 (germline): SEHNR, FQNEAQ (reference sequence). The V and J ends lost 1 base and 2 bases respectively, with 9 bases between them. This CDR3 contains 14 residues. Here the CDR3 reads CASSLGRGTYEQYF. The CDR3 DNA is TGTGCCAGCAGCTTAGGCAGGGGAACCTACGAGCAGTACTTC. Filled out from reference TRBV7-9 and TRBJ2-7, the complete variable domain reads DTGVSQNPRHKITKRGQNVTFRCDPISEHNRLYWYRQTLGQGPEFLTYFQNEAQLEKSRLLSDRFSAERPKGSFSTLEIQRTEQGDSAMYLCASSLGRGTYEQYFGPGTRLTVT.

The chain joins TRBV4-3 to TRBJ1-6; TRBD1 matches 9 bases. J lost 10 bases, V lost 1 base, and 2 bases had no gene match. The CDR3 covers 14 residues. Germline-derived CDR1 and CDR2 are LGHNA and YSLEER. CDR3: CASSQVGQGSPLHF. CDR3 sequence (DNA): TGCGCCAGCAGCCAAGTGGGACAGGGATCACCCCTCCACTTT.

This clone was picked up a small number of times. The chain links TRBV7-2 to TRBJ2-7, with TRBD1 identical over 7 bases. The CDR3 is 14 residues long. After removal of 2 bases from V and 5 bases from J, the junction contained 6 bases not matched to a gene. Germline values: CDR1 SGHTA, CDR2 FQGNSA. The CDR3 loop reads CASSLWQGDNEQYF. In DNA form, the CDR3 reads TGTGCCAGCAGCTTATGGCAGGGGGATAACGAGCAGTACTTC. The full variable domain, rest sourced from reference TRBV7-2 and TRBJ2-7, is GAGVSQSPSNKVTEKGKDVELRCDPISGHTALYWYRQSLGQGLEFLIYFQGNSAPDKSGLPSDRFSAERTGGSVSTLTIQRTQQEDSAVYLCASSLWQGDNEQYFGPGTRLTVT.

The chain recombines TRBV4-3 with TRBJ1-6, with no clear D. CDR1 and CDR2 (germline): LGHNA, YSLEER. The V end was cut by 5 bases, the J end by 7 bases, with 12 bases between. The CDR3 contains 14 residues. The CDR3 spells CASSFQVWNSPLHF. The CDR3 nucleotides read TGCGCCAGCAGCTTTCAGGTGTGGAATTCACCCCTCCACTTT.

V usage is TRBV7-2 and J usage is TRBJ2-7, with D possibly being TRBD1 (5 bases). The V gene's germline CDR1 is SGHTA and CDR2 FQGNSA. V was trimmed by 3 bases and J by 1 base, leaving 7 bases between them. The CDR3 spans 13 residues. The CDR3 sequence: CASSLGPSYEQYF. The CDR3 DNA is TGTGCCAGCAGCTTGGGGCCGTCCTACGAGCAGTACTTC.

V and J are TRBV7-2 and TRBJ1-1, with TRBD1 matching over 8 bases. Germline loops: CDR1 SGHTA, CDR2 FQGNSA. This CDR3 is 14 amino acids long. V shed 5 bases, J shed 7 bases, and the junction held 9 bases outside the gene matches. CDR3 in amino acids: CASSLPDRAIEAFF. CDR3 DNA sequence: TGTGCCAGCAGCCTACCGGACAGGGCGATTGAAGCTTTCTTT.